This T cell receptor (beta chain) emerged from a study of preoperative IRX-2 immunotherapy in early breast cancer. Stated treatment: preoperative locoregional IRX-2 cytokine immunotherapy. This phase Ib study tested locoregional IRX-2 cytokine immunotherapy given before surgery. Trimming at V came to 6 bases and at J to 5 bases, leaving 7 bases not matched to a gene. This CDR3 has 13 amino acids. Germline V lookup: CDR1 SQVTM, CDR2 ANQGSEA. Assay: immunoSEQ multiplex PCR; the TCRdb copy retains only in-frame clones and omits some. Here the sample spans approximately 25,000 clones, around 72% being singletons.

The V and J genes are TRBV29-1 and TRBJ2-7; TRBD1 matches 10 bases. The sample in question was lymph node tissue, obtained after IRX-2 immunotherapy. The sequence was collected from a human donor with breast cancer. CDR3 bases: TGCAGCGTAGGGGGACAGGGGACCCACGAGCAGTACTTC. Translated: CSVGGQGTHEQYF.